The rows below give T cell receptor beta chains drawn from one sample of a study of T cell responses to AZD1222 COVID-19 vaccine. Sequencing was performed with immunoSEQ multiplex PCR; in TCRdb, only in-frame clones are kept and a portion is missing. The sample records about 120,000 clones, 75% to 90% being singletons. The starting material was peripheral blood, obtained on day 0 of AZD1222 vaccination. These receptor sequences come from an adult in good health. CDR3s include the opening cysteine and the closing phenylalanine or tryptophan. The D gene is left open where the match is weak.

D: -
J: TRBJ1-1
V: TRBV6-5
CDR3: CASSYRLNSEAFF
DNA: TGTGCCAGCAGTTACAGGCTGAACAGTGAAGCTTTCTTT

D: TRBD1
J: TRBJ2-2
V: TRBV7-6
CDR3: CASSGGQGTYTGELFF
DNA: TGTGCCAGCAGCGGGGGACAGGGGACTTACACCGGGGAGCTGTTTTTT

D: -
J: TRBJ1-5
V: TRBV19
CDR3: CASSIHPQPQHF
DNA: TGTGCCAGTAGTATACATCCGCAGCCCCAGCATTTT

D: TRBD1
J: TRBJ1-6
V: TRBV19
CDR3: CATRTGVSPLHF
DNA: TGTGCCACCCGGACAGGGGTTTCACCCCTCCACTTT

D: TRBD1
J: TRBJ1-6
V: TRBV5-8
CDR3: CASSRRDRVSPLHF
DNA: TGTGCCAGCAGCCGGCGGGACAGGGTTTCACCCCTCCACTTT

D: -
J: TRBJ1-1
V: TRBV10-1
CDR3: CASSEQGNTEAFF
DNA: TGCGCCAGCAGTGAGCAGGGGAACACTGAAGCTTTCTTT

D: -
J: TRBJ2-5
V: TRBV18
CDR3: CASSPVGPPRETQYF
DNA: TGTGCCAGCTCACCAGTAGGGCCCCCAAGGGAGACCCAGTACTTC

D: TRBD1
J: TRBJ1-2
V: TRBV7-2
CDR3: CASSPRTGEGYGYTF
DNA: TGTGCCAGCAGCCCCCGGACAGGGGAGGGGTATGGCTACACCTTC

D: -
J: TRBJ1-2
V: TRBV29-1
CDR3: CSVEEYSVQSYGYTF
DNA: TGCAGCGTTGAAGAGTATTCAGTTCAATCCTATGGCTACACCTTC

D: TRBD1
J: TRBJ1-5
V: TRBV30
CDR3: CAWSFMTGNQPQHF
DNA: TGTGCCTGGAGTTTTATGACAGGGAATCAGCCCCAGCATTTT

D: TRBD1
J: TRBJ1-2
V: TRBV5-1
CDR3: CASSLGPTGGGYTF
DNA: TGCGCCAGCAGCTTGGGTCCGACAGGGGGTGGCTACACCTTC

D: -
J: TRBJ2-5
V: TRBV3-1/TRBV3-2
CDR3: CASSHRWDTEETQYF
DNA: TGTGCCAGCAGCCATCGATGGGACACCGAAGAGACCCAGTACTTC

D: -
J: TRBJ2-7
V: TRBV7-2
CDR3: CASSTSPLSSYEQYF
DNA: TGTGCCAGCAGCACATCTCCCCTCTCCTCCTACGAGCAGTACTTC